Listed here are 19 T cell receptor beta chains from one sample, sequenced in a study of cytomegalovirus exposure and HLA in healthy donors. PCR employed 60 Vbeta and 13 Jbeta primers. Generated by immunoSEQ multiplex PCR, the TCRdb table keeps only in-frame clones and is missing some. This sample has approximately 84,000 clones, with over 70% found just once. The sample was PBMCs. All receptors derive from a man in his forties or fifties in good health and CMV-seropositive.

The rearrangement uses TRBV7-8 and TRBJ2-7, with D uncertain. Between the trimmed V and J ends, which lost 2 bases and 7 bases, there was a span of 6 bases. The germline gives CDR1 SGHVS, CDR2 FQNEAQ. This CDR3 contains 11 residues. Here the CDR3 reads CASSLYSEQYF. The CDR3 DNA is TGTGCCAGCAGCTTATACTCTGAGCAGTACTTC.

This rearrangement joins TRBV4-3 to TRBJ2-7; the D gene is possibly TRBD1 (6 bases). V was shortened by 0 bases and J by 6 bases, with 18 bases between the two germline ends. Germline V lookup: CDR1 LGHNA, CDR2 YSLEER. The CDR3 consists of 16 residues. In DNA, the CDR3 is TGCGCCAGCAGCCAAGATTGGGGGCAGGGTAACGGCGAGCAGTACTTC. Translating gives CASSQDWGQGNGEQYF.

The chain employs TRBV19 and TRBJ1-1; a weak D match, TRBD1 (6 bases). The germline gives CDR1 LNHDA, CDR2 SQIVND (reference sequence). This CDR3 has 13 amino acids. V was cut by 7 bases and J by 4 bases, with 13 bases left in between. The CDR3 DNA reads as TGTGCCAGTAAGGACAGTGGGGTCACTGAAGCTTTCTTT. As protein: CASKDSGVTEAFF.

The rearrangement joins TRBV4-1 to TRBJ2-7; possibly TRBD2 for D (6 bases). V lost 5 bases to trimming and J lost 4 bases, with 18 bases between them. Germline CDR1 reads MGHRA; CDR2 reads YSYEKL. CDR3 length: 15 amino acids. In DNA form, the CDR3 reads TGCGCCAGCAGCAGGGAAGAGGGCGGGGAATACGAGCAGTACTTC. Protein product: CASSREEGGEYEQYF.

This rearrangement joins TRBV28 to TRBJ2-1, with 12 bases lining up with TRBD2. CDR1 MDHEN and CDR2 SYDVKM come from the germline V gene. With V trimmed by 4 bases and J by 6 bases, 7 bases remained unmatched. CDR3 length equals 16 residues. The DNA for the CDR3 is TGTGCCAGCAGTTCTAGCGGGAGGGCCTTAATCAATGAGCAGTTCTTC. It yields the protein CASSSSGRALINEQFF.

The CDR3 region is CASSLGGTGHSGNTIYF. DNA for the CDR3: TGTGCCAGCAGTTTAGGTGGGACAGGACACTCTGGAAACACCATATATTTT. This chain uses TRBV28 with TRBJ1-3, with 8 bases fitting TRBD1. Germline lookup yields CDR1 MDHEN and CDR2 SYDVKM. CDR3 length: 17 residues. With 2 bases clipped from V and 0 bases from J, the junction kept 6 bases outside the gene matches.

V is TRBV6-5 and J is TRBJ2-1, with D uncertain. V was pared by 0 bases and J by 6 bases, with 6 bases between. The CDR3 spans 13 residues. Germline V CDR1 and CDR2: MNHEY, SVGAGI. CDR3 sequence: CASSYSALNEQFF. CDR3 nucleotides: TGTGCCAGCAGTTACTCGGCCCTCAATGAGCAGTTCTTC.

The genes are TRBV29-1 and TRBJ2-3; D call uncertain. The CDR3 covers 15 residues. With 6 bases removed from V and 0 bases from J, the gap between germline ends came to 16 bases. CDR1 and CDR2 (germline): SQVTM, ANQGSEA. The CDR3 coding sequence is TGCAGCGTCGGAAGTGGCGGTATAAGCACAGATACGCAGTATTTT. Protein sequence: CSVGSGGISTDTQYF.

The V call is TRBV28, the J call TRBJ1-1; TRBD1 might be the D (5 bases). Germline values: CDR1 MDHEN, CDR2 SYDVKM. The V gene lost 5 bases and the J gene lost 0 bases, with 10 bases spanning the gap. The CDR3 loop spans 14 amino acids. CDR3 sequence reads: CASSPGKMNTEAFF. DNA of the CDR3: TGTGCCAGCAGTCCAGGGAAAATGAACACTGAAGCTTTCTTT.

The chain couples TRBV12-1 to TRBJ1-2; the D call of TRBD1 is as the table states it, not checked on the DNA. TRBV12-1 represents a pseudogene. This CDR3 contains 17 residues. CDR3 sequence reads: CASCLTDLKTPNYGYTF. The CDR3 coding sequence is TGTGCCAGCTGTTTGACAGACCTAAAGACACCTAACTATGGCTACACCTTC.

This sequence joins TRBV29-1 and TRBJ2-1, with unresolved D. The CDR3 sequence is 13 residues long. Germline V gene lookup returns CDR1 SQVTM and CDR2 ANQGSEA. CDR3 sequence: CTLSWSAHNEQFF. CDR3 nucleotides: TGCACGTTGAGTTGGTCCGCCCACAATGAGCAGTTCTTC.

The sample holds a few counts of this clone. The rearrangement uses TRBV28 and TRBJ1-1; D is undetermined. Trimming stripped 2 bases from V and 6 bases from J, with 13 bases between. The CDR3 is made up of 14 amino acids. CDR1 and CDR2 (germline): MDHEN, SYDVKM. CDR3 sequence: CASSLTGFRAEAFF. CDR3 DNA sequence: TGTGCCAGCAGTTTAACGGGTTTTCGCGCTGAAGCTTTCTTT.

The CDR3 protein is CASRENRGTQYF. The CDR3 region has the DNA TGTGCCAGCAGAGAGAACCGTGGGACCCAGTACTTC. The rearrangement uses TRBV7-2 and TRBJ2-5; D ambiguous. V was pared by 6 bases and J by 7 bases, with 12 bases between. The CDR3 runs 12 residues. Germline loops: CDR1 SGHTA, CDR2 FQGNSA. Complete variable domain (other parts from reference TRBV7-2 and TRBJ2-5): GAGVSQSPSNKVTEKGKDVELRCDPISGHTALYWYRQSLGQGLEFLIYFQGNSAPDKSGLPSDRFSAERTGGSVSTLTIQRTQQEDSAVYLCASRENRGTQYFGPGTRLLVL.

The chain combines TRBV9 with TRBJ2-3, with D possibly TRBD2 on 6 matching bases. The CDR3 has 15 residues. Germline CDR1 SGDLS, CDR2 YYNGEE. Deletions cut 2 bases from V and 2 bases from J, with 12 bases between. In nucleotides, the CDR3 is TGTGCCAGCAGCGTCCTTAGCGGAGACACAGATACGCAGTATTTT. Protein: CASSVLSGDTDTQYF.

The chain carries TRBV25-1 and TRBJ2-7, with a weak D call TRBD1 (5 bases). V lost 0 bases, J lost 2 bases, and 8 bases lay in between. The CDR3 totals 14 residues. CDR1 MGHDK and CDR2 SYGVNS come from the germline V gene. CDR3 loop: CASSEYRAPYEQYF. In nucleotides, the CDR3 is TGTGCCAGCAGTGAATACAGGGCCCCCTACGAGCAGTACTTC.

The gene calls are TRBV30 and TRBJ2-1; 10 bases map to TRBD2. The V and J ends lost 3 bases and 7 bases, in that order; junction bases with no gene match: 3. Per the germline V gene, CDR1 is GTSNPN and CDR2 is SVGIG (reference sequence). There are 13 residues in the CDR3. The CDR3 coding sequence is TGTGCCTGGAGGGGACTAGCGCAGAATGAGCAGTTCTTC. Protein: CAWRGLAQNEQFF.

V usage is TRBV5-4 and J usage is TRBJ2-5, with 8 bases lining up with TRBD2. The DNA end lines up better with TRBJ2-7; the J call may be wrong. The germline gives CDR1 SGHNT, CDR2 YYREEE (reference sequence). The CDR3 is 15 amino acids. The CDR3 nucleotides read TGTGCCAGCAGCTTGGAAGCGGGAGTGCTGAACGAGCAGTACTTC. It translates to CASSLEAGVLNEQYF.

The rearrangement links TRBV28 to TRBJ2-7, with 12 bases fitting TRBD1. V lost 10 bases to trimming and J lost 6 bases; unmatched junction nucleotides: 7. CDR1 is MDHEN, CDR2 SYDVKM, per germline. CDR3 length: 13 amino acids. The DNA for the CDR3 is TGTGCCACCGAGGGACAGGGGGCGGGCGAGCAGTACTTC. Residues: CATEGQGAGEQYF.

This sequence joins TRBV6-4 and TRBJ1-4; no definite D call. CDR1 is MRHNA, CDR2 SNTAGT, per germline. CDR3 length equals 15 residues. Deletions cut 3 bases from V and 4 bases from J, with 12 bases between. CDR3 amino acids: CASSEGVGDNEKLFF. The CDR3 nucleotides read TGTGCCAGCAGTGAGGGCGTGGGCGATAATGAAAAACTGTTTTTT.